This TCR beta chain is from a study of OX40 agonist ivuxolimab in advanced cancers. Whole-study context: Patients' therapy was ivuxolimab, an antibody that acts as an agonist of OX40 (CD134). Participants could have had prior anti-PD-1, anti-PD-L1 or anti-CTLA-4 therapy, and approximately 37% had some. There were three patients with partial responses, one having hepatocellular carcinoma and two cutaneous melanoma.

In germline, CDR1 is LNHDA, CDR2 SQIVND (reference sequence). Trimming took off 1 base at V and 2 bases at J, with 12 bases between the two ends. The CDR3 length is 15 residues. Regarding the study as a whole: Partial responders treated at 0.1-3.0 mg/kg exhibited clonal expansion among the lowest measured.

Concerning this clone: Its specificity is not known.

Profiled with immunoSEQ multiplex PCR; TCRdb holds only in-frame clones, not every one. This table holds some 77,000 clones, 70% to 90% found once. The V gene is TRBV19, the J gene TRBJ2-7; a weak D match, TRBD2 (6 bases). This TCR was sampled from an adult with an advanced solid tumor such as melanoma, head and neck, liver or kidney cancer. Sequences were derived from CD4+ or CD8+ T cells sorted from blood, sampled in a trial of the OX40 agonist ivuxolimab. CDR3 protein: CASSIGGGRTYEQYF. The DNA of the CDR3 is TGTGCCAGTAGTATAGGGGGAGGACGGACCTACGAGCAGTACTTC.